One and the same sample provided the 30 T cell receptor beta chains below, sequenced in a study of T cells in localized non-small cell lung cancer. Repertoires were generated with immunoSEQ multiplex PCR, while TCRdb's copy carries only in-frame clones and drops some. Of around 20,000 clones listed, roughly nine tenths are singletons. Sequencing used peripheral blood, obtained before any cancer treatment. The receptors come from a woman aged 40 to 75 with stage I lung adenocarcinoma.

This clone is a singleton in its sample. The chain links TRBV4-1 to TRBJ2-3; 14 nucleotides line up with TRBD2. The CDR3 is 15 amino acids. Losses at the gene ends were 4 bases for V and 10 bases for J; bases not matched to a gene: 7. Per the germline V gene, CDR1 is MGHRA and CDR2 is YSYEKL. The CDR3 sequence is CASSPRLAGGPAQYF. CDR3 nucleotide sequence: TGCGCCAGCAGCCCAAGACTAGCGGGGGGGCCCGCGCAGTATTTT.

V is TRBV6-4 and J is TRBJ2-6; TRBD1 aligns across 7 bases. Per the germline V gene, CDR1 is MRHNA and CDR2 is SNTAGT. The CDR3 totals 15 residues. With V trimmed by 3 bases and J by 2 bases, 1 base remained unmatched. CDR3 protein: CASSEQGTGANVLTF. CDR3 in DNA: TGTGCCAGCAGTGAACAGGGGACTGGGGCCAACGTCCTGACTTTC.

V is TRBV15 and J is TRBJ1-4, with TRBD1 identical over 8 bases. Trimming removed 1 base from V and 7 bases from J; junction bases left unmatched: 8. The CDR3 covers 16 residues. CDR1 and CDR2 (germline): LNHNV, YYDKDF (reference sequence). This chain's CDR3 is CATSRAPSTGGEKLFF. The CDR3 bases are TGTGCCACCAGCAGAGCTCCGAGTACAGGGGGTGAAAAACTGTTTTTT.

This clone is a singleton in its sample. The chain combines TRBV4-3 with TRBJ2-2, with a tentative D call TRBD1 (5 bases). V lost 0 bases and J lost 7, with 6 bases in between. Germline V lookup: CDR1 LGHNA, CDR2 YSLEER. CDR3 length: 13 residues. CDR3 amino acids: CASSQDQGGELFF. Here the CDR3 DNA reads TGCGCCAGCAGCCAAGATCAGGGCGGGGAGCTGTTTTTT.

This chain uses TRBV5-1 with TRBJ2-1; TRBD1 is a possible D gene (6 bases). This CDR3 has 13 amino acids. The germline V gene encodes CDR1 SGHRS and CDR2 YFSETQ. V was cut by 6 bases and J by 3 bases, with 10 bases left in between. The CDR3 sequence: CASKGTNYNEQFF. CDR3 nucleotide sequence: TGCGCCAGCAAAGGGACAAACTACAATGAGCAGTTCTTC.

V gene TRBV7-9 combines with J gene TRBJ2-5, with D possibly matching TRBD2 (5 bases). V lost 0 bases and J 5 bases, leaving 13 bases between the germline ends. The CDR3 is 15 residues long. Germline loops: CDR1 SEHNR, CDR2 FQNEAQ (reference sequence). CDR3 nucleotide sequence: TGTGCCAGCAGCTTAGCCGCACTATCGGGGGAGACCCAGTACTTC. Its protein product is CASSLAALSGETQYF.

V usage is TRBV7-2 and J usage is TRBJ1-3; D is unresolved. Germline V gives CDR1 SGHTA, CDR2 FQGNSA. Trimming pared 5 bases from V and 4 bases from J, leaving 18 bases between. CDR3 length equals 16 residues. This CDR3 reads CASSTQALFSGNTIYF. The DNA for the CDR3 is TGTGCCAGCAGCACTCAGGCGTTGTTCTCGGGAAACACCATATATTTT. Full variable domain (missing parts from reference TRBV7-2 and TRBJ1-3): GAGVSQSPSNKVTEKGKDVELRCDPISGHTALYWYRQSLGQGLEFLIYFQGNSAPDKSGLPSDRFSAERTGGSVSTLTIQRTQQEDSAVYLCASSTQALFSGNTIYFGEGSWLTVV.

The CDR3 sequence: CASSQKAVGGALSVAYEQYF. CDR3 bases: TGCGCCAGCAGCCAAAAGGCCGTTGGGGGGGCGCTCAGTGTTGCCTACGAGCAGTACTTC. The chain employs TRBV4-3 and TRBJ2-7; weak D call: TRBD2 (7 bases). CDR1 and CDR2 from the germline V gene are LGHNA and YSLEER. V lost 2 bases and J 2 bases, leaving 28 bases between the germline ends. This CDR3 is 20 amino acids long.

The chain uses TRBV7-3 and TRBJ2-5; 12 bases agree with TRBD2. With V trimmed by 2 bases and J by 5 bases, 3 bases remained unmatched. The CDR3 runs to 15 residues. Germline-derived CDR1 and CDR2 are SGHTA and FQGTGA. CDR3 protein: CASSLGLAGRETQYF. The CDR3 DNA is TGTGCCAGCAGCTTAGGACTAGCGGGGCGTGAGACCCAGTACTTC.

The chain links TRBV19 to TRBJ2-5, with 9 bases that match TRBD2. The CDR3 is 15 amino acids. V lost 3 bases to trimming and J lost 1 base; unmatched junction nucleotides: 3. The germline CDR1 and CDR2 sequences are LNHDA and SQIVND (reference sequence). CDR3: CASSMSSGVQETQYF. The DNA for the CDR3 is TGTGCCAGTAGTATGTCTAGCGGGGTCCAAGAGACCCAGTACTTC.

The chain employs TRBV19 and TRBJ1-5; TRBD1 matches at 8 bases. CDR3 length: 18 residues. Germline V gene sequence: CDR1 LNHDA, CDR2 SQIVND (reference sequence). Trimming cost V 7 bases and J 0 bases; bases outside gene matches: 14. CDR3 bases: TGTGCCAGTATCGGCATAGTCCAGGGGGCGGTTAGCAATCAGCCCCAGCATTTT. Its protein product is CASIGIVQGAVSNQPQHF.

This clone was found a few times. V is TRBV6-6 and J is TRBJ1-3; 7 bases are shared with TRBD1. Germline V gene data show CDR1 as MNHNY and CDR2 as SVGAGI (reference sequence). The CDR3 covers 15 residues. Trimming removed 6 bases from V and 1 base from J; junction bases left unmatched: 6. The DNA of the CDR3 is TGTGCCAGCAGCTATGACAGGGCATCTGGAAACACCATATATTTT. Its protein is CASSYDRASGNTIYF.

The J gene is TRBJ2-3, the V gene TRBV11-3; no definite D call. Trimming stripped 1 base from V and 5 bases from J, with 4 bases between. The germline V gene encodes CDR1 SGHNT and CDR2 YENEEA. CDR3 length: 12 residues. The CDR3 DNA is TGTGCCAGCAGCTTAGCCGAAGATACGCAGTATTTT. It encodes CASSLAEDTQYF.

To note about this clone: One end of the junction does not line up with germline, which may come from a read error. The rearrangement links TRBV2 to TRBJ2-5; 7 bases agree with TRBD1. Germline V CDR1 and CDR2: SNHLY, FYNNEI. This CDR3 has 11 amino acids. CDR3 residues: CASSQGVFLDF. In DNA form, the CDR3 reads TGTGCCAGCAGTCAGGGGGTCTTTTTGGACTTC.

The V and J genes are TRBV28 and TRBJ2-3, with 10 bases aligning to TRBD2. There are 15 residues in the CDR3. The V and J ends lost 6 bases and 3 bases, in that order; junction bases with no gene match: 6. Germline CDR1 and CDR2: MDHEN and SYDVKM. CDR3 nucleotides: TGTGCCAGCAGCCCCGGGACTAGCGATACAGATACGCAGTATTTT. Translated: CASSPGTSDTDTQYF.

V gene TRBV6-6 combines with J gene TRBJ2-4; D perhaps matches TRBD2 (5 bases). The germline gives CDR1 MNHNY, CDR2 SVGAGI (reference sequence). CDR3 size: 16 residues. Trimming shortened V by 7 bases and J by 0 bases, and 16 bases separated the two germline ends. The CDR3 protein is CASTPTGVRAKNIQYF. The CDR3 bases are TGTGCCAGCACCCCCACCGGGGTGAGAGCCAAAAACATTCAGTACTTC.

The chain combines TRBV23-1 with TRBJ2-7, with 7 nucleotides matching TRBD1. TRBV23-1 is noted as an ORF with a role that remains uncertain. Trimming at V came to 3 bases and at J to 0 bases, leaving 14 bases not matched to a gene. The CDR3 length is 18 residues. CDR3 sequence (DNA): TGCGCCAGCAGTCAGCCCGCCTCGACAGGGAACAGCTCCTACGAGCAGTACTTC. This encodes CASSQPASTGNSSYEQYF.

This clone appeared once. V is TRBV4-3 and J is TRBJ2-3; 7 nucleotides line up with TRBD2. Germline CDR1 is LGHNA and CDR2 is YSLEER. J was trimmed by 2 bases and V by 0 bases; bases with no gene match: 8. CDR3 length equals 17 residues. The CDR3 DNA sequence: TGCGCCAGCAGCCAAGATTTGGGGGGGGACCACACAGATACGCAGTATTTT. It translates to CASSQDLGGDHTDTQYF.

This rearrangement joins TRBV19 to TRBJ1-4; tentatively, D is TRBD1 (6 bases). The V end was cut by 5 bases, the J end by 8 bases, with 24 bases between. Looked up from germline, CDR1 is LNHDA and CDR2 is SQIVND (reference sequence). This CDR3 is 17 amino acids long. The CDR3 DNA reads TGTGCCAGTAGTGCCCGCCCTCAGGGGATGAGGAAGGAAAAACTGTTTTTT. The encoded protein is CASSARPQGMRKEKLFF.

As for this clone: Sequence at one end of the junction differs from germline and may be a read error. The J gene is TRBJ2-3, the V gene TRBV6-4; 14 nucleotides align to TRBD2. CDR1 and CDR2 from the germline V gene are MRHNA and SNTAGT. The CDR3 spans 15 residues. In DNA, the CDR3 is TGTGCCGGCAGCGTCGGACTAGCGGGGGGAAGTACGCAGTATTTT. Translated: CAGSVGLAGGSTQYF.

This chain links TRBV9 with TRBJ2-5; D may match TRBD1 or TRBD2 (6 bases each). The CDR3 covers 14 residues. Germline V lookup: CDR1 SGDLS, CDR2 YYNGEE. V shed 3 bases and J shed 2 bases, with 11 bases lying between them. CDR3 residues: CASSGGGLQETQYF. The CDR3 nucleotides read TGTGCCAGCAGCGGTGGGGGGCTTCAAGAGACCCAGTACTTC.

The CDR3 nucleotides read TGTGCCAGCAGTTGGGCATCATATAGCAATCAGCCCCAGCATTTT. Amino acids: CASSWASYSNQPQHF. The V call is TRBV28, the J call TRBJ1-5, with D unresolved. This CDR3 is 15 amino acids long. Germline CDR1 reads MDHEN; CDR2 reads SYDVKM. Between the trimmed V and J ends, which lost 4 bases and 0 bases, there was a span of 10 bases.

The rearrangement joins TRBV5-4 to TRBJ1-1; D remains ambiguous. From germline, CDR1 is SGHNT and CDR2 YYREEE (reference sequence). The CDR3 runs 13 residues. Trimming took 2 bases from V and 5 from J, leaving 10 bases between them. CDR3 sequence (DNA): TGTGCCAGCAGCTTCATCGCCGGAACTGAAGCTTTCTTT. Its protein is CASSFIAGTEAFF.

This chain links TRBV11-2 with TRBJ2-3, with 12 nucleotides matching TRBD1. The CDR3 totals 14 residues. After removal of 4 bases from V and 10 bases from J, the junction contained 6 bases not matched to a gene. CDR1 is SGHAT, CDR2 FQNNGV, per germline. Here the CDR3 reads CASSSGTGGISQYF. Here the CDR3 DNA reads TGTGCCAGCAGCTCCGGGACAGGGGGCATATCGCAGTATTTT.

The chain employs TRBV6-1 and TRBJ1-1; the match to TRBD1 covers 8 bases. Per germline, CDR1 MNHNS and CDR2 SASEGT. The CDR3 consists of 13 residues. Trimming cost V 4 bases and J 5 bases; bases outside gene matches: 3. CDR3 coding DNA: TGTGCCAGCAGTGCCACAGGGGGTACTGAAGCTTTCTTT. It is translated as CASSATGGTEAFF.

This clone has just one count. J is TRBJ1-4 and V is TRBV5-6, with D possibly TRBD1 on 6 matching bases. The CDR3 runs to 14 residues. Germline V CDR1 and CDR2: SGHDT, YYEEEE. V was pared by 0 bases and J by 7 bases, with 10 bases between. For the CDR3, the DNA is TGTGCCAGCAGCTTGGAAGGGGGGCCTGAAAAACTGTTTTTT. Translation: CASSLEGGPEKLFF.

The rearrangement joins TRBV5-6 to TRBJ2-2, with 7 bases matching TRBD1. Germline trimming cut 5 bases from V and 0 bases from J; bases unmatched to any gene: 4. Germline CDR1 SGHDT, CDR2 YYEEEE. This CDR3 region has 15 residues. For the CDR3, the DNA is TGTGCCAGCAGGAGGGACAGAACGAACACCGGGGAGCTGTTTTTT. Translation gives CASRRDRTNTGELFF.

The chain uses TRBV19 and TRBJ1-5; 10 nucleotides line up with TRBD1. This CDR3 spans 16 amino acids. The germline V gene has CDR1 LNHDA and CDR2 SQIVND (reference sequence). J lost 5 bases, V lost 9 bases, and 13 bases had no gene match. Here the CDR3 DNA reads TGTGCCAGCCGAAGTCGCGGGGGGACAGGGGATCAGCCCCAGCATTTT. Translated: CASRSRGGTGDQPQHF.

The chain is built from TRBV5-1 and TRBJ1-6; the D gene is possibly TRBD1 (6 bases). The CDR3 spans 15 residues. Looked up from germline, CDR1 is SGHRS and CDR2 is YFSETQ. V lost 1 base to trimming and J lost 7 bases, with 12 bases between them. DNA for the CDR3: TGCGCCAGCAGCTTGAGGGACACGGAGAATTCACCCCTCCACTTT. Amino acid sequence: CASSLRDTENSPLHF.

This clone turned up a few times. CDR3 bases: TGTGCCAGCAGTCCCCAGGACAGGGGAAATTCACCCCTCCACTTT. It codes for CASSPQDRGNSPLHF. The chain employs TRBV25-1 and TRBJ1-6, with 9 bases that match TRBD1. This CDR3 is 15 amino acids long. Germline lookup yields CDR1 MGHDK and CDR2 SYGVNS. V lost 5 bases, J lost 7 bases, and 6 bases stayed unmatched.